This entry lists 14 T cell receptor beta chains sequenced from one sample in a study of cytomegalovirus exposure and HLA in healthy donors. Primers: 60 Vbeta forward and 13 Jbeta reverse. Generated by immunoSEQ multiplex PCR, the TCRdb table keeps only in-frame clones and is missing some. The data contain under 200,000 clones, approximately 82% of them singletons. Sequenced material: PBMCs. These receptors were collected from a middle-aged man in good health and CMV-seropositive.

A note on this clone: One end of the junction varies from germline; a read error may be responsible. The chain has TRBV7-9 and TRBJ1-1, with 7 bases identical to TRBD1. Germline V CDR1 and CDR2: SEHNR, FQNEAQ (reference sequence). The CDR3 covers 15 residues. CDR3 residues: CSSSFRATGSTEAFF. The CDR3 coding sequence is TGTTCCAGCAGCTTCAGGGCGACAGGGAGCACTGAAGCTTTCTTT.

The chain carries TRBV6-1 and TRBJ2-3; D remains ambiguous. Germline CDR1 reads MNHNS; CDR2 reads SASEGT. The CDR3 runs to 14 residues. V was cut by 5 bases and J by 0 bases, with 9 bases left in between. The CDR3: CASSLHASTDTQYF. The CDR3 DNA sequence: TGTGCCAGCAGTCTCCACGCGAGCACAGATACGCAGTATTTT.

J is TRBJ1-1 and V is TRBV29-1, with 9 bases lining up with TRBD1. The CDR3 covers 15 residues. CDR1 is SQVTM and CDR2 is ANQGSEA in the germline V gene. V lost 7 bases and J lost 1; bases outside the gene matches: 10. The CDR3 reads CSAGSTGGENTEAFF. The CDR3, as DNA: TGCAGCGCCGGGTCGACAGGGGGGGAGAACACTGAAGCTTTCTTT.

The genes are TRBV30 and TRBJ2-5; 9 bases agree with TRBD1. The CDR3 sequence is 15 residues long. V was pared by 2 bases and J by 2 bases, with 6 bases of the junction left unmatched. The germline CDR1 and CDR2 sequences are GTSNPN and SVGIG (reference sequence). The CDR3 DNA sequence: TGTGCCTGGAGTTCCGGGACAGGGTATCAAGAGACCCAGTACTTC. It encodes CAWSSGTGYQETQYF.

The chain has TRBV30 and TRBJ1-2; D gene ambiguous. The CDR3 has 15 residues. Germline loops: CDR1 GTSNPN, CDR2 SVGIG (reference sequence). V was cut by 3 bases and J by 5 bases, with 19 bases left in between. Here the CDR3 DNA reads TGTGCCTGGAGGCCCCCTAGGACTCTTAGGTATGGCTACACCTTC. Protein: CAWRPPRTLRYGYTF.

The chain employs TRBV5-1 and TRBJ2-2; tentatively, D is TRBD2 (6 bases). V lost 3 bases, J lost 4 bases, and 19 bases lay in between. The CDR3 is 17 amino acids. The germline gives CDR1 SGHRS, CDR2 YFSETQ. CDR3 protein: CASSSRRDGPSTGELFF. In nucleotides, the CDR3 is TGCGCCAGCAGCTCGAGGAGGGACGGGCCGTCCACCGGGGAGCTGTTTTTT.

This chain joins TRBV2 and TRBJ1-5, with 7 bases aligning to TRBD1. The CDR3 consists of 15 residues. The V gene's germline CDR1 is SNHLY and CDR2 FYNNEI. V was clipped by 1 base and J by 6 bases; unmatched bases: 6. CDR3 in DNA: TGTGCCAGCAGTGAAGACCAGGGGGACCGTCAGCCCCAGCATTTT. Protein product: CASSEDQGDRQPQHF.

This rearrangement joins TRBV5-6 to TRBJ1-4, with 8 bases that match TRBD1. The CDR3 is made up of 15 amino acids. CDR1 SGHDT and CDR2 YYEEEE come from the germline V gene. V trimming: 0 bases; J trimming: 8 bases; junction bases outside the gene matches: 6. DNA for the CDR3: TGTGCCAGCAGCTTGGGACAGGGGTGGGGGGAAAAACTGTTTTTT. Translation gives CASSLGQGWGEKLFF.

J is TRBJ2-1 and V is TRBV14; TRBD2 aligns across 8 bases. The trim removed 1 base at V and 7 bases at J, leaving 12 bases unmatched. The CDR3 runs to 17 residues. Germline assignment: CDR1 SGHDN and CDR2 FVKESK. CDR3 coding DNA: TGTGCCAGCAGCCAAGGCTCGGGGGGGGTAGAATGGAATGAGCAGTTCTTC. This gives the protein CASSQGSGGVEWNEQFF.

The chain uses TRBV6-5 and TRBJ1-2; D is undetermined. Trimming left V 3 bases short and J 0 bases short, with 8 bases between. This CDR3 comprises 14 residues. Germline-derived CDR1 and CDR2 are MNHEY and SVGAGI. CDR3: CASSYTGTNYGYTF. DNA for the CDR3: TGTGCCAGCAGTTATACCGGGACTAACTATGGCTACACCTTC.

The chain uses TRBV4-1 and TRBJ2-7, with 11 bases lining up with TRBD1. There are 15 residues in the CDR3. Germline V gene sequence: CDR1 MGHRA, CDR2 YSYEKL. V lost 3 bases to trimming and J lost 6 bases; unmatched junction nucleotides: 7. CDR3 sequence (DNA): TGCGCCAGCAGCCAGGGAGGGACAGGGGGACGCGAGCAGTACTTC. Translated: CASSQGGTGGREQYF.

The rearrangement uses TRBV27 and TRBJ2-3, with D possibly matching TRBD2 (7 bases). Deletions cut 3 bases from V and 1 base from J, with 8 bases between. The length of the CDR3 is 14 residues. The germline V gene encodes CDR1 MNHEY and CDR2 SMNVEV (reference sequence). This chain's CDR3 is CASSFGGRTDTQYF. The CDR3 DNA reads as TGTGCCAGCAGTTTCGGGGGGCGCACAGATACGCAGTATTTT.

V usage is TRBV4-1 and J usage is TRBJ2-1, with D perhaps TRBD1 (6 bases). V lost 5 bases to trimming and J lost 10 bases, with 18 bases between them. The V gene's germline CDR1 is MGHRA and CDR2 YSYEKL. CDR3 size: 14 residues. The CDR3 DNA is TGCGCCAGCAGCGCCCAACAGGGAAGGGAGGAGCAGTTCTTC. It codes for CASSAQQGREEQFF.

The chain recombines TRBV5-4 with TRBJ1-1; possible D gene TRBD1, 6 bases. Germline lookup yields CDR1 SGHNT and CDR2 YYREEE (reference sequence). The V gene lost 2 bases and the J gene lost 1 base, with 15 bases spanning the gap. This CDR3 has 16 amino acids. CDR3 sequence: CASSLSVGGPNTEAFF. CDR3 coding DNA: TGTGCCAGCAGCTTATCCGTTGGGGGCCCGAACACTGAAGCTTTCTTT.